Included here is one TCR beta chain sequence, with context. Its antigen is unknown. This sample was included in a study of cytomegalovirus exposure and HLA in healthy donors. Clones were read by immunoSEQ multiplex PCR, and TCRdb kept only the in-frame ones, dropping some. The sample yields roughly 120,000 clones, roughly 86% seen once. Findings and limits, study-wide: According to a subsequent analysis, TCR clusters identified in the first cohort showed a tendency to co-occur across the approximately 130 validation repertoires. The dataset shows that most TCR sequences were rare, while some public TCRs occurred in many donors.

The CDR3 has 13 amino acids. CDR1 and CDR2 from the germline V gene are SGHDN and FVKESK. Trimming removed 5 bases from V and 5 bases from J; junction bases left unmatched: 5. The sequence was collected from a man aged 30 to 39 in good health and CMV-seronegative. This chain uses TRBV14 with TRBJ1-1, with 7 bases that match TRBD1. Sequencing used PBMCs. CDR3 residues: CASSFQGGTEAFF. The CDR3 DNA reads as TGTGCCAGCAGCTTCCAGGGGGGAACTGAAGCTTTCTTT.